This T cell receptor beta chain stems from a study of T cell changes during pregnancy in multiple sclerosis. This table comes from immunoSEQ multiplex PCR, and its TCRdb copy is limited to in-frame clones, with some not included. The sample includes around 31,000 clones, roughly 91% of them seen just once. The input for sequencing was CD4+ T cells from peripheral blood mononuclear cells, taken in the second trimester of pregnancy. The origin of this receptor is a female donor with multiple sclerosis, enrolled in a pregnancy study.

The CDR3 nucleotides are TGTGCCAGCAGCCCAGGGACTAGCGGGAGTGCGGAGACCCAGTACTTC. This sequence encodes CASSPGTSGSAETQYF. The chain employs TRBV14 and TRBJ2-5; TRBD2 matches at 14 bases. V shed 4 bases, J shed 5 bases, and the junction held 6 bases outside the gene matches. The CDR3 consists of 16 residues. Germline loops: CDR1 SGHDN, CDR2 FVKESK.